This is a list of T cell receptor beta chains from one sample in a study of T cells in Graves' hyperthyroidism and ophthalmopathy. TCRdb fed the multiplex PCR reads into MiXCR, producing one record per CDR3 protein. Among around 300,000 distinct CDR3 sequences listed, less than 20% were seen once. Source material: blood. Receptor source: a man in his fifties or sixties with Graves' ophthalmopathy. CDR3s leave out the opening cysteine and the closing phenylalanine or tryptophan. Each record gives: J gene, clone size, V gene, CDR3 protein. Rows may omit the clone size; those that give it use once, few, many or a size class.

TRBJ1-1	many	TRBV29-1	SVETTGLEAF
TRBJ1-3	few	TRBV30	AWSPPRTSGNTIY
TRBJ1-1	few	TRBV6-1	ASWGGTGINWGEAF
TRBJ2-1	many	TRBV5-1	ATRWGQGTNEQF
TRBJ2-1	-	TRBV9	ASSPASIYNEQF
TRBJ1-1	once	TRBV10-3	AISESGVTEAF
TRBJ1-2	-	TRBV4-1	ASSQRASGSGGYT
TRBJ2-1	few	TRBV30	AWSPELAAYNEQF
TRBJ2-7	few	TRBV6-6	ASSYSAGSSYEQY
TRBJ1-2	many	TRBV6-1	ASRTGALKDGYT
TRBJ2-3	many	TRBV12-3/TRBV12-4	ASSPPGVGDTQY
TRBJ1-2	-	TRBV9	ASSAGMTAYGYT
TRBJ1-1	-	TRBV12-3/TRBV12-4	ASSLGWNTEAF
TRBJ2-5	few	TRBV2	ASSGGRGRETQY
TRBJ2-2	-	TRBV28	ASNQGWAGELF
TRBJ2-6	-	TRBV5-1	ASSLARIAGVAGANVLT
TRBJ1-5	-	TRBV12-3/TRBV12-4	TSSLRGQPYSNQPQH
TRBJ2-5	few	TRBV19	ASSTGGTRETQY
TRBJ1-1	-	TRBV28	AGSPDRGLRKTEAF
TRBJ1-1	few	TRBV7-9	ASSPSAGGVGEAF
TRBJ2-7	many	TRBV6-1	ASSESLWTSGNYEQY
TRBJ1-5	many	TRBV2	ASSDGRATGQPQH
TRBJ1-1	-	TRBV29-1	SGRQGANTEAF
TRBJ2-3	many	TRBV7-3	ASSPQGKDTQY